Below, 25 T cell receptor beta chains from the same sample are listed, as sequenced in a study of blood T cell repertoires in COVID-19. The protocol was immunoSEQ multiplex PCR, while the TCRdb copy is restricted to in-frame clones and leaves out a portion. The sample lists over 300,000 clones; 90% were seen once. Sequences were obtained from peripheral blood. The origin of the receptors is a man aged 18 to 29 with active or convalescent COVID-19.

This chain uses TRBV6-6 with TRBJ2-7; 7 bases agree with TRBD1. The CDR3 totals 16 residues. Germline trimming cut 0 bases from V and 3 bases from J; bases unmatched to any gene: 8. The germline V gene has CDR1 MNHNY and CDR2 SVGAGI (reference sequence). CDR3 coding DNA: TGTGCCAGCAGTTACTCGGGACAGCTAGGAGGCTACGAGCAGTACTTC. Residues: CASSYSGQLGGYEQYF.

This sequence joins TRBV2 and TRBJ2-1, with 8 bases aligning to TRBD2. CDR3 length: 14 residues. Germline V gene data show CDR1 as SNHLY and CDR2 as FYNNEI. The V gene end was trimmed by 7 bases and the J gene end by 9 bases; junction bases not matched to a gene: 11. CDR3 coding DNA: TGTGCCAGCACCCAAGCCCGGGGGGGGACTGAGCAGTTCTTC. Translating it yields CASTQARGGTEQFF.

This clone was observed a handful of times. The V and J genes are TRBV27 and TRBJ1-4, with unresolved D. The length of the CDR3 is 14 residues. V shed 6 bases and J shed 0 bases, with 8 bases lying between them. The germline gives CDR1 MNHEY, CDR2 SMNVEV (reference sequence). The CDR3 sequence: CASSTQATNEKLFF. In DNA form, the CDR3 reads TGTGCCAGCAGCACTCAGGCAACTAATGAAAAACTGTTTTTT.

In DNA, the CDR3 is TGCGCCAGCAGCCCGACAGGGGCGAACACTGAAGCTTTCTTT. This sequence encodes CASSPTGANTEAFF. The chain recombines TRBV4-1 with TRBJ1-1; TRBD1 matches at 8 bases. This CDR3 comprises 14 residues. After removal of 4 bases from V and 1 base from J, the junction contained 2 bases not matched to a gene. Germline V gives CDR1 MGHRA, CDR2 YSYEKL.

The V and J genes are TRBV19 and TRBJ2-2, with D possibly TRBD1 on 6 matching bases. CDR3 length equals 16 residues. The germline V gene encodes CDR1 LNHDA and CDR2 SQIVND (reference sequence). V gave up 6 bases and J gave up 2 bases, with 16 bases separating them. The CDR3 region has the DNA TGTGCCAGTAGCCTGCATTGGACAGAAAACACCGGGGAGCTGTTTTTT. This gives the protein CASSLHWTENTGELFF.

V gene TRBV7-9 combines with J gene TRBJ1-4; TRBD1 aligns across 8 bases. Trimming at V came to 5 bases and at J to 1 base, leaving 6 bases not matched to a gene. CDR3 size: 16 residues. Germline assignment: CDR1 SEHNR and CDR2 FQNEAQ (reference sequence). The CDR3 DNA is TGTGCCAGCAGCGTAAGCAGGGGGCAAACTAATGAAAAACTGTTTTTT. It specifies CASSVSRGQTNEKLFF.

V usage is TRBV7-2 and J usage is TRBJ2-1, with 7 bases lining up with TRBD1. The V gene end was trimmed by 1 base and the J gene end by 8 bases; junction bases not matched to a gene: 5. The CDR3 has 14 amino acids. Germline V gene data show CDR1 as SGHTA and CDR2 as FQGNSA. This chain's CDR3 is CASSLVGQVYEQFF. The CDR3 bases are TGTGCCAGCAGCTTAGTTGGACAGGTCTATGAGCAGTTCTTC.

The rearrangement uses TRBV24-1 and TRBJ2-1, with a possible D match to TRBD1 (5 bases). The CDR3 has 14 residues. Germline assignment: CDR1 KGHDR and CDR2 SFDVKD. V lost 1 base and J lost 8, with 11 bases in between. CDR3 loop: CATSDFGAWDEQFF. The CDR3 DNA reads TGTGCCACCAGTGATTTTGGGGCTTGGGATGAGCAGTTCTTC.

The chain has TRBV7-3 and TRBJ2-1; 7 positions agree with TRBD2. From germline, CDR1 is SGHTA and CDR2 FQGTGA. Trimming removed 5 bases from V and 8 bases from J; junction bases left unmatched: 6. CDR3 length equals 13 residues. The CDR3 reads CASSPWGGDEQFF. In nucleotides, the CDR3 is TGTGCCAGCAGCCCCTGGGGGGGAGATGAGCAGTTCTTC.

The chain has TRBV9 and TRBJ1-5; D is possibly TRBD1 (6 bases). CDR1 SGDLS and CDR2 YYNGEE come from the germline V gene. Trimming left V 2 bases short and J 3 bases short, with 12 bases between. The CDR3 runs to 15 residues. The CDR3 loop reads CASSVQGQDNQPQHF. The DNA of the CDR3 is TGTGCCAGCAGCGTTCAGGGGCAGGACAATCAGCCCCAGCATTTT.

Of note for this clone: At the DNA level, this CDR3 is encoded by other sequences in the same sample as well. The V call is TRBV9, the J call TRBJ1-5, with D possibly TRBD1 on 5 matching bases. In germline, CDR1 is SGDLS, CDR2 YYNGEE. The CDR3 loop spans 14 amino acids. Trimming shortened V by 0 bases and J by 4 bases, and 8 bases separated the two germline ends. The CDR3 spells CASSVDSGNQPQHF. The CDR3 bases are TGTGCCAGCAGCGTAGATTCAGGGAATCAGCCCCAGCATTTT.

V usage is TRBV7-2 and J usage is TRBJ2-1, with 11 positions matching TRBD2. The trim removed 5 bases at V and 4 bases at J, leaving 4 bases unmatched. The germline gives CDR1 SGHTA, CDR2 FQGNSA. The CDR3 sequence is 15 residues long. DNA of the CDR3: TGTGCCAGCAGCCGGGGACTAGCGGAATACAATGAGCAGTTCTTC. It is translated as CASSRGLAEYNEQFF.

The chain carries TRBV4-1 and TRBJ2-3, with 14 bases aligning to TRBD2. Looked up from germline, CDR1 is MGHRA and CDR2 is YSYEKL. J lost 2 bases, V lost 5 bases, and 9 bases had no gene match. The CDR3 consists of 18 residues. The CDR3: CASSFPGLAGENTDTQYF. As DNA, the CDR3 is TGCGCCAGCAGCTTCCCGGGACTAGCGGGAGAGAACACAGATACGCAGTATTTT.

The genes are TRBV7-2 and TRBJ1-2, with 8 bases fitting TRBD1. The CDR3 length is 15 residues. V was pared by 1 base and J by 1 base, with 2 bases of the junction left unmatched. The germline V gene has CDR1 SGHTA and CDR2 FQGNSA. The CDR3 DNA reads as TGTGCCAGCAGCTTAGGGGGACAGGTTAACTATGGCTACACCTTC. Its translation: CASSLGGQVNYGYTF.

The chain links TRBV7-9 to TRBJ1-2, with 9 bases lining up with TRBD1. CDR3 length equals 12 residues. V lost 5 bases to trimming and J lost 8 bases; unmatched junction nucleotides: 3. CDR1 SEHNR and CDR2 FQNEAQ come from the germline V gene (reference sequence). CDR3 amino acids: CASSRGTGGYTF. DNA of the CDR3: TGTGCCAGCAGCCGAGGGACAGGGGGCTACACCTTC.

This clone was picked up a small number of times. The rearrangement uses TRBV7-3 and TRBJ2-7; TRBD2 is a possible D gene (6 bases). Germline lookup yields CDR1 SGHTA and CDR2 FQGTGA. The CDR3 consists of 14 residues. The ends were cut back, 5 bases at V and 2 bases at J, with 13 bases in the middle. The CDR3 sequence is CASSIVGGTYEQYF. The CDR3 DNA reads TGTGCCAGCAGCATCGTGGGGGGTACCTACGAGCAGTACTTC. The variable domain in full, completed from reference TRBV7-3 and TRBJ2-7, reads GAGVSQTPSNKVTEKGKYVELRCDPISGHTALYWYRQSLGQGPEFLIYFQGTGAADDSGLPNDRFFAVRPEGSVSTLKIQRTERGDSAVYLCASSIVGGTYEQYFGPGTRLTVT.

This chain joins TRBV6-6 and TRBJ1-1; perhaps TRBD1 as D (5 bases). The V end lost 7 bases, the J end lost 5 bases, and 14 bases lay between the germline ends. CDR1 MNHNY and CDR2 SVGAGI come from the germline V gene (reference sequence). The CDR3 length is 13 residues. CDR3 sequence reads: CASTPPGRTEAFF. DNA for the CDR3: TGTGCCAGCACCCCCCCAGGGAGGACTGAAGCTTTCTTT.

This clone was picked up one time. The chain links TRBV7-6 to TRBJ1-5; 10 nucleotides line up with TRBD1. This CDR3 contains 14 residues. Germline V gives CDR1 SGHVS, CDR2 FNYEAQ. Germline trimming cut 5 bases from V and 6 bases from J; bases unmatched to any gene: 4. CDR3 in DNA: TGTGCCAGCAGCCAGGACAGGGGGTTTCAGCCCCAGCATTTT. Protein product: CASSQDRGFQPQHF.

The V call is TRBV4-3, the J call TRBJ1-1; 8 bases are a match to TRBD1. V lost 1 base to trimming and J lost 1 base; unmatched junction nucleotides: 8. This CDR3 has 17 residues. The V gene's germline CDR1 is LGHNA and CDR2 YSLEER. The CDR3 loop reads CASSQVSAGGANTEAFF. CDR3 in DNA: TGCGCCAGCAGCCAAGTTAGCGCAGGGGGCGCGAACACTGAAGCTTTCTTT.

The chain joins TRBV7-9 to TRBJ1-2, with 9 bases aligning to TRBD1. Trimming at V came to 2 bases and at J to 5 bases, leaving 15 bases not matched to a gene. This CDR3 region has 18 residues. In germline, CDR1 is SEHNR, CDR2 FQNEAQ (reference sequence). This CDR3 is CASSLPGQGIIGDYGYTF. The CDR3 nucleotides are TGTGCCAGCAGCTTACCGGGACAGGGAATAATCGGGGATTATGGCTACACCTTC.

The chain couples TRBV5-1 to TRBJ2-1; TRBD1 might be the D (5 bases). The CDR3 loop spans 14 amino acids. Trimming stripped 2 bases from V and 7 bases from J, with 13 bases between. The germline CDR1 and CDR2 sequences are SGHRS and YFSETQ. The CDR3 coding sequence is TGCGCCAGCAGCTTACCGGCAGGGAATAATGAGCAGTTCTTC. This encodes CASSLPAGNNEQFF.

CDR3 in amino acids: CASTRSLGGGTDTQYF. As DNA, the CDR3 is TGTGCCAGCACCCGTTCTCTGGGGGGAGGCACAGATACGCAGTATTTT. The genes are TRBV2 and TRBJ2-3, with D perhaps matching TRBD2 (6 bases). Trimming shortened V by 7 bases and J by 1 base, and 18 bases separated the two germline ends. This CDR3 spans 16 amino acids. Looked up from germline, CDR1 is SNHLY and CDR2 is FYNNEI.

The chain is built from TRBV19 and TRBJ2-2, with 9 bases fitting TRBD1. This CDR3 is built from 14 residues. Germline trimming cut 4 bases from V and 8 bases from J; bases unmatched to any gene: 5. Per germline, CDR1 LNHDA and CDR2 SQIVND (reference sequence). The CDR3 spells CASSNPQGAGELFF. CDR3 DNA: TGTGCCAGTAGTAACCCACAGGGGGCGGGGGAGCTGTTTTTT.

The rearrangement uses TRBV6-5 and TRBJ2-7; TRBD2 aligns across 8 bases. Germline V CDR1 and CDR2: MNHEY, SVGAGI. V gave up 2 bases and J gave up 2 bases; unmatched junction bases: 5. CDR3 length equals 15 residues. This chain's CDR3 is CASSYGSGKAYEQYF. CDR3 bases: TGTGCCAGCAGTTACGGTAGCGGGAAAGCCTACGAGCAGTACTTC.

This chain joins TRBV4-1 and TRBJ2-3, with D perhaps TRBD2 (5 bases). V lost 4 bases to trimming and J lost 1 base, with 15 bases between them. Germline CDR1 MGHRA, CDR2 YSYEKL. CDR3 length: 16 amino acids. The CDR3 protein is CASSRADGSGTDTQYF. In DNA form, the CDR3 reads TGCGCCAGCAGCCGCGCCGATGGTAGCGGCACAGATACGCAGTATTTT.